This passage covers 31 T cell receptor beta chains from one sample sequenced in a study of cytomegalovirus exposure and HLA in healthy donors. With 60 Vbeta and 13 Jbeta primers, the PCR was carried out. Data came from immunoSEQ multiplex PCR; TCRdb stores just in-frame clones and leaves some out. The sample consists of roughly 180,000 clones, under 80% of them appearing once. The material sequenced was PBMCs. All receptors come from a woman in her forties or fifties in good health and CMV-seropositive.

The chain employs TRBV7-8 and TRBJ2-1; 8 bases map to TRBD2. This CDR3 region has 19 residues. Germline loops: CDR1 SGHVS, CDR2 FQNEAQ. Trimming took 3 bases from V and 2 from J; bases not matched to a gene: 15. The CDR3 loop reads CASSFPRGKGGGPYNEQFF. CDR3 sequence (DNA): TGTGCCAGCAGCTTCCCTCGGGGGAAGGGCGGGGGGCCCTACAATGAGCAGTTCTTC.

This clone was counted only a few times. This sequence joins TRBV9 and TRBJ2-1, with 12 bases fitting TRBD2. Germline V CDR1 and CDR2: SGDLS, YYNGEE. Losses at the gene ends were 0 bases for V and 8 bases for J; bases not matched to a gene: 6. This CDR3 is built from 16 residues. CDR3 loop: CASSVAPSGGAYEQFF. Here the CDR3 DNA reads TGTGCCAGCAGCGTAGCCCCTAGCGGGGGGGCTTATGAGCAGTTCTTC. Looking up the rest from reference TRBV9 and TRBJ2-1 gives the full variable domain: DSGVTQTPKHLITATGQRVTLRCSPRSGDLSVYWYQQSLDQGLQFLIQYYNGEERAKGNILERFSAQQFPDLHSELNLSSLELGDSALYFCASSVAPSGGAYEQFFGPGTRLTVL.

This clone was picked up a small number of times. The V and J genes are TRBV4-2 and TRBJ2-6; D perhaps matches TRBD1 (5 bases). Trimming took off 0 bases at V and 4 bases at J, with 10 bases between the two ends. Germline V CDR1 and CDR2: LGHNA, YNFKEQ. The CDR3 covers 16 residues. The CDR3, as DNA: TGTGCCAGCAGCCAAGAAGGGGTTTCCGGGGCCAACGTCCTGACTTTC. Protein: CASSQEGVSGANVLTF.

The chain couples TRBV5-4 to TRBJ1-6; D remains unclear. The CDR3 is 13 amino acids. V dropped 2 bases and J dropped 8 bases, with 8 bases sitting between them. Germline V gene lookup returns CDR1 SGHNT and CDR2 YYREEE (reference sequence). CDR3 sequence: CASSLKRDSPLHF. In DNA form, the CDR3 reads TGTGCCAGCAGCTTAAAACGGGATTCACCCCTCCACTTT.

The chain couples TRBV19 to TRBJ2-3; D remains unclear. CDR3 length: 15 residues. V lost 1 base and J 4 bases, leaving 12 bases between the germline ends. CDR1 and CDR2 from the germline V gene are LNHDA and SQIVND (reference sequence). The CDR3 coding sequence is TGTGCCAGTAGTATAGGTGCAGGCCCCTCAGATACGCAGTATTTT. Encoded protein: CASSIGAGPSDTQYF. Full variable domain (remainder filled in from reference TRBV19 and TRBJ2-3): DGGITQSPKYLFRKEGQNVTLSCEQNLNHDAMYWYRQDPGQGLRLIYYSQIVNDFQKGDIAEGYSVSREKKESFPLTVTSAQKNPTAFYLCASSIGAGPSDTQYFGPGTRLTVL.

In its sample, this clone ranks as medium-sized. This sequence joins TRBV30 and TRBJ1-1; no clear D. CDR1 is GTSNPN and CDR2 is SVGIG in the germline V gene (reference sequence). Trimming took 0 bases from V and 5 from J, leaving 7 bases between them. CDR3 size: 12 residues. The chain's CDR3 is CAWSVSVTEAFF. The CDR3, as DNA: TGTGCCTGGAGTGTCTCGGTGACTGAAGCTTTCTTT.

V is TRBV7-8 and J is TRBJ1-3; the D gene is possibly TRBD1 (6 bases). Germline assignment: CDR1 SGHVS and CDR2 FQNEAQ. Trimming removed 4 bases from V and 0 bases from J, with 13 bases in between. This CDR3 is built from 16 residues. The CDR3 protein is CASSSLVRGSGNTIYF. The CDR3 bases are TGTGCCAGCAGCTCTCTAGTCAGGGGCTCTGGAAACACCATATATTTT. Using reference TRBV7-8 and TRBJ1-3 for the parts outside the CDR3, the full variable domain is GAGVSQSPRYKVAKRGQDVALRCDPISGHVSLFWYQQALGQGPEFLTYFQNEAQLDKSGLPSDRFFAERPEGSVSTLKIQRTQQEDSAVYLCASSSLVRGSGNTIYFGEGSWLTVV.

The chain uses TRBV29-1 and TRBJ2-7; 8 bases line up with TRBD1. V shed 7 bases, J shed 0 bases, and the junction held 5 bases outside the gene matches. Looked up from germline, CDR1 is SQVTM and CDR2 is ANQGSEA. The CDR3 runs to 13 residues. The CDR3: CSAQGASSYEQYF. CDR3 nucleotide sequence: TGCAGCGCCCAGGGGGCATCCTCCTACGAGCAGTACTTC.

This chain links TRBV7-6 with TRBJ2-7, with 9 bases identical to TRBD1. V shed 5 bases, J shed 2 bases, and the junction held 13 bases outside the gene matches. Germline V gene sequence: CDR1 SGHVS, CDR2 FNYEAQ. The CDR3 extends over 17 amino acids. The CDR3 sequence: CASSPGTGNGSPYEQYF. The CDR3 bases are TGTGCCAGCAGCCCCGGGACAGGGAATGGTAGTCCCTACGAGCAGTACTTC.

V gene TRBV29-1 combines with J gene TRBJ1-1; 7 bases agree with TRBD1. The length of the CDR3 is 14 residues. Per the germline V gene, CDR1 is SQVTM and CDR2 is ANQGSEA. V was clipped by 5 bases and J by 6 bases; unmatched bases: 12. CDR3 coding DNA: TGCAGCGTTCGCTTGGGCAGGGGGATCGCTGAAGCTTTCTTT. This encodes CSVRLGRGIAEAFF.

This chain connects TRBV28 to TRBJ1-2; 7 positions match TRBD1. Trimming took 4 bases from V and 1 from J; bases not matched to a gene: 12. Germline CDR1 is MDHEN and CDR2 is SYDVKM. CDR3 length: 17 amino acids. The CDR3 coding sequence is TGTGCCAGCAGTTCCAACGACAGGGCCACTAGTAACTATGGCTACACCTTC. It codes for CASSSNDRATSNYGYTF.

This clone was observed once. The chain recombines TRBV2 with TRBJ2-1, with TRBD2 identical over 12 bases. Germline V lookup: CDR1 SNHLY, CDR2 FYNNEI. V dropped 11 bases and J dropped 6; count of bases not matched to a gene: 8. The CDR3 totals 14 residues. The CDR3: CAGRLAGGGNEQFF. The DNA of the CDR3 is TGTGCCGGCCGTCTAGCGGGGGGGGGCAATGAGCAGTTCTTC.

J is TRBJ1-1 and V is TRBV6-6; D is possibly TRBD1 (6 bases). CDR3 size: 13 residues. The V gene's germline CDR1 is MNHNY and CDR2 SVGAGI (reference sequence). The V end was cut by 7 bases, the J end by 5 bases, with 14 bases between. This chain's CDR3 is CASITGPGTEAFF. CDR3 bases: TGTGCCAGCATCACAGGGCCGGGAACTGAAGCTTTCTTT.

The V call is TRBV4-1, the J call TRBJ1-2; D perhaps matches TRBD1 (5 bases). The germline V gene has CDR1 MGHRA and CDR2 YSYEKL. This CDR3 has 17 amino acids. V lost 0 bases and J lost 4, with 18 bases in between. CDR3 in amino acids: CASSQDLYRSLSYGYTF. In DNA form, the CDR3 reads TGCGCCAGCAGCCAAGATCTGTACAGGTCCCTATCCTATGGCTACACCTTC.

The rearrangement joins TRBV6-6 to TRBJ2-2; D perhaps matches TRBD1 (6 bases). Trimming took 5 bases from V and 4 from J, leaving 14 bases between them. The CDR3 runs 15 residues. Per the germline V gene, CDR1 is MNHNY and CDR2 is SVGAGI (reference sequence). The CDR3 protein is CASSKSGTSTGELFF. The CDR3 DNA is TGTGCCAGCAGTAAATCCGGGACATCCACCGGGGAGCTGTTTTTT.

The rearrangement uses TRBV7-2 and TRBJ2-2, with a tentative D call TRBD2 (5 bases). CDR3 length equals 15 residues. V lost 5 bases and J lost 5, with 15 bases in between. From germline, CDR1 is SGHTA and CDR2 FQGNSA. Here the CDR3 DNA reads TGTGCCAGCAGCCGACTAAGAATAGGTACCGGGGAGCTGTTTTTT. This translates into CASSRLRIGTGELFF. The variable domain in full, with the rest retrieved from reference TRBV7-2 and TRBJ2-2, is GAGVSQSPSNKVTEKGKDVELRCDPISGHTALYWYRQSLGQGLEFLIYFQGNSAPDKSGLPSDRFSAERTGGSVSTLTIQRTQQEDSAVYLCASSRLRIGTGELFFGEGSRLTVL.

In its sample, this clone was seen once. This rearrangement joins TRBV30 to TRBJ1-1; 10 bases line up with TRBD1. Trimming took 1 base from V and 10 from J; bases not matched to a gene: 3. CDR3 length: 12 amino acids. Germline V gene sequence: CDR1 GTSNPN, CDR2 SVGIG (reference sequence). This chain's CDR3 is CAWSGQGAGAFF. DNA for the CDR3: TGTGCCTGGAGTGGACAGGGGGCGGGAGCTTTCTTT.

The gene calls are TRBV5-4 and TRBJ2-3; 10 bases are shared with TRBD2. The trim removed 6 bases at V and 0 bases at J, leaving 10 bases unmatched. Germline loops: CDR1 SGHNT, CDR2 YYREEE (reference sequence). The CDR3 is 17 amino acids. CDR3 nucleotide sequence: TGTGCCAGCACCCTGACCCTAGCGGGGGCTAGCACAGATACGCAGTATTTT. The encoded protein is CASTLTLAGASTDTQYF.

The chain combines TRBV9 with TRBJ2-1, with D possibly TRBD2 on 6 matching bases. The CDR3 loop spans 14 amino acids. The V end was cut by 7 bases, the J end by 7 bases, with 18 bases between. CDR1 and CDR2 from the germline V gene are SGDLS and YYNGEE. The CDR3 spells CASAWDSTGNEQFF. CDR3 DNA sequence: TGTGCCAGCGCGTGGGACTCTACTGGGAATGAGCAGTTCTTC.

The rearrangement links TRBV6-5 to TRBJ1-1; no definite D call. The CDR3 spans 13 residues. Germline CDR1 and CDR2: MNHEY and SVGAGI. V was cut by 5 bases and J by 6 bases, with 13 bases left in between. CDR3 bases: TGTGCCAGCAGTAGACTCCCGGTTTCTGAAGCTTTCTTT. Protein sequence: CASSRLPVSEAFF.

This clone was recorded only once. V gene TRBV2 combines with J gene TRBJ1-1; 7 bases line up with TRBD1. V dropped 7 bases and J dropped 2; count of bases not matched to a gene: 4. The CDR3 consists of 13 residues. Germline V gives CDR1 SNHLY, CDR2 FYNNEI. This chain's CDR3 is CASTGQANTEAFF. CDR3 sequence (DNA): TGTGCCAGCACCGGACAGGCAAACACTGAAGCTTTCTTT.

The CDR3 is CASSTRNSGDYEQYF. The CDR3 nucleotides read TGTGCCAGCTCCACCAGGAATAGCGGGGACTACGAGCAGTACTTC. This rearrangement joins TRBV18 to TRBJ2-5, with TRBD2 identical over 8 bases. The J call may be mistaken, given a closer DNA end match to TRBJ2-7. Germline-derived CDR1 and CDR2 are KGHSH and LQKENI. The CDR3 consists of 15 residues.

The genes are TRBV6-1 and TRBJ2-7; TRBD2 matches at 9 bases. V shed 0 bases, J shed 5 bases, and the junction held 5 bases outside the gene matches. This CDR3 spans 15 amino acids. Germline V gives CDR1 MNHNS, CDR2 SASEGT. The CDR3 loop reads CASSEARGGANEQYF. For the CDR3, the DNA is TGTGCCAGCAGTGAAGCGCGGGGGGGGGCCAACGAGCAGTACTTC.

This chain connects TRBV19 to TRBJ1-5; D may be TRBD1 (6 bases). Trimming removed 1 base from V and 9 bases from J, with 13 bases in between. This CDR3 comprises 14 residues. Germline V gives CDR1 LNHDA, CDR2 SQIVND (reference sequence). CDR3 in amino acids: CASSIGGRGRPQHF. The CDR3 nucleotides read TGTGCCAGTAGTATAGGGGGGCGCGGCAGGCCCCAGCATTTT.

The chain carries TRBV10-1 and TRBJ2-5; D may be TRBD1 (6 bases). The germline V gene has CDR1 WNHNN and CDR2 SYGVQD (reference sequence). V lost 3 bases and J lost 3, with 11 bases in between. CDR3 length equals 14 residues. DNA of the CDR3: TGCGCCAGCAGTGATCGGAAGGGGGAAGAGACCCAGTACTTC. Translated: CASSDRKGEETQYF.

The chain employs TRBV2 and TRBJ2-7, with 9 bases identical to TRBD2. There are 15 residues in the CDR3. CDR1 and CDR2 (germline): SNHLY, FYNNEI. The ends lost 2 bases at V and 2 bases at J; junction bases unmatched: 4. CDR3 in DNA: TGTGCCAGCAGTGAATTAGCGGGAGAAACCTACGAGCAGTACTTC. Translation gives CASSELAGETYEQYF.

The chain uses TRBV4-1 and TRBJ1-5, with 10 bases matching TRBD1. This CDR3 spans 20 amino acids. V dropped 3 bases and J dropped 3; count of bases not matched to a gene: 17. CDR1 MGHRA and CDR2 YSYEKL come from the germline V gene. This CDR3 reads CASSHASTGGARFLNQPQHF. DNA for the CDR3: TGCGCCAGCAGCCACGCATCGACAGGGGGCGCGCGATTTCTCAATCAGCCCCAGCATTTT.

V and J are TRBV5-4 and TRBJ2-1, with 11 bases aligning to TRBD2. From germline, CDR1 is SGHNT and CDR2 YYREEE (reference sequence). The CDR3 covers 15 residues. J was trimmed by 2 bases and V by 4 bases; bases with no gene match: 2. CDR3 DNA: TGTGCCAGCAGCCTACTAGCGGGGGCCTACAATGAGCAGTTCTTC. Translation: CASSLLAGAYNEQFF.

The V and J genes are TRBV4-2 and TRBJ1-3; D remains unclear. Germline V lookup: CDR1 LGHNA, CDR2 YNFKEQ. This CDR3 comprises 12 residues. Trimming took 3 bases from V and 6 from J, leaving 6 bases between them. CDR3 DNA sequence: TGTGCCAGCAGCCAGGGCGTAAACACCATATATTTT. Amino acids: CASSQGVNTIYF.

This clone came up a few times. This rearrangement joins TRBV2 to TRBJ1-2, with D tentatively TRBD1 (6 bases). Trimming shortened V by 7 bases and J by 8 bases, and 20 bases separated the two germline ends. This CDR3 is built from 14 residues. Per germline, CDR1 SNHLY and CDR2 FYNNEI. The CDR3: CASKGDVTRGGYTF. In DNA form, the CDR3 reads TGTGCCAGCAAGGGGGACGTAACCCGGGGAGGCTACACCTTC.

The chain couples TRBV5-1 to TRBJ2-1; the D gene is possibly TRBD2 (6 bases). There are 15 residues in the CDR3. With 2 bases removed from V and 3 bases from J, the gap between germline ends came to 12 bases. Germline V lookup: CDR1 SGHRS, CDR2 YFSETQ. DNA of the CDR3: TGCGCCAGCAGCTTAGGACCCGGGGGCTACAATGAGCAGTTCTTC. Its protein is CASSLGPGGYNEQFF.